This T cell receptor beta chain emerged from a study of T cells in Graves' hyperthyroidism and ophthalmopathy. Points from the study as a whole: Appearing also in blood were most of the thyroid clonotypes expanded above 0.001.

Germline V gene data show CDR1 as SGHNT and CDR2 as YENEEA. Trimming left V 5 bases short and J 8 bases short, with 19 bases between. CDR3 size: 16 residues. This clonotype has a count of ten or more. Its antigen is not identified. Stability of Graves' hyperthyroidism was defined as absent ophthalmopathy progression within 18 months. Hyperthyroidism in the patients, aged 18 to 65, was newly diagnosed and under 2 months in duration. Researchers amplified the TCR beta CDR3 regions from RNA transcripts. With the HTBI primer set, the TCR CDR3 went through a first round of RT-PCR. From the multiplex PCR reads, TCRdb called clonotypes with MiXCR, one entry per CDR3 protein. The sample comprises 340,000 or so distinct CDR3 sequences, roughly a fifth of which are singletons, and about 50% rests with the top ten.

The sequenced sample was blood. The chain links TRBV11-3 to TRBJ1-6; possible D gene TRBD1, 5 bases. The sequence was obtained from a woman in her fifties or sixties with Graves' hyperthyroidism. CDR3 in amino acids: CASSPGGWDAYSPLHF. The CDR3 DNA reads TGTGCCAGCAGCCCGGGAGGTTGGGACGCTTATTCACCCCTCCACTTT.